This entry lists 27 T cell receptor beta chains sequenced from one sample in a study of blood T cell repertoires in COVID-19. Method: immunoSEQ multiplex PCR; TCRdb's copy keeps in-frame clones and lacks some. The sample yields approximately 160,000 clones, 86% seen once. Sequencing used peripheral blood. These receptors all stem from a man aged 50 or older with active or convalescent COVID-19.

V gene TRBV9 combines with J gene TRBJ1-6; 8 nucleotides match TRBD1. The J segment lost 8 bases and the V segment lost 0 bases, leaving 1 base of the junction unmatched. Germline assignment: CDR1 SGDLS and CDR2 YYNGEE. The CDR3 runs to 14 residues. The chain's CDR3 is CASSVGRGHSPLHF. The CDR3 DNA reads TGTGCCAGCAGCGTAGGCAGGGGGCATTCACCCCTCCACTTT.

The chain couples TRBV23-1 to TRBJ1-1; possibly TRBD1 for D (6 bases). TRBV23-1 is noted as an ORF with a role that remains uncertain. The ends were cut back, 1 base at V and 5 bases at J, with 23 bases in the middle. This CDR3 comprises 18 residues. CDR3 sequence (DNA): TGCGCCAGCAGTCAATTTTGGCCAGGGGAAATTCAGAAGACTGAAGCTTTCTTT. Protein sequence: CASSQFWPGEIQKTEAFF.

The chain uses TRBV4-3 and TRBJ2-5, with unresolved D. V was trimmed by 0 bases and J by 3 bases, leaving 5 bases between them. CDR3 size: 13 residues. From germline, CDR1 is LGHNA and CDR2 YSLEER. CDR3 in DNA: TGCGCCAGCAGCCAAGATGGAGAAGAGACCCAGTACTTC. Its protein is CASSQDGEETQYF.

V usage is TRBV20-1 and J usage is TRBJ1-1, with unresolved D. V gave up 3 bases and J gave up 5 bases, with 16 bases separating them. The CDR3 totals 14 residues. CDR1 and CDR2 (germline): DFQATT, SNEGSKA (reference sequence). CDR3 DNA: TGCAGTGCTAGTCCCCCTGGAGGGCGTACTGAAGCTTTCTTT. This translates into CSASPPGGRTEAFF.

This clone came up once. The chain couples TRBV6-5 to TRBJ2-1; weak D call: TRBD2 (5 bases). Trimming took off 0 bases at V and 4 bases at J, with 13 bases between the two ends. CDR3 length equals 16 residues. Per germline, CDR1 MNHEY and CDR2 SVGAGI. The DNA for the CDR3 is TGTGCCAGCAGTTACTCTCCGCGGGCCCAGTACAATGAGCAGTTCTTC. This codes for CASSYSPRAQYNEQFF.

In nucleotides, the CDR3 is TGTGCCAGCAGCTCCCGCGACCAAGAGACCCAGTACTTC. Translated: CASSSRDQETQYF. The rearrangement uses TRBV5-6 and TRBJ2-5; D uncertain. V was clipped by 3 bases and J by 0 bases, with 6 bases between them. The germline CDR1 and CDR2 sequences are SGHDT and YYEEEE. The CDR3 is 13 residues long. The entire variable domain, with the rest obtained from reference TRBV5-6 and TRBJ2-5, is as follows: DAGVTQSPTHLIKTRGQQVTLRCSPKSGHDTVSWYQQALGQGPQFIFQYYEEEERQRGNFPDRFSGHQFPNYSSELNVNALLLGDSALYLCASSSRDQETQYFGPGTRLLVL.

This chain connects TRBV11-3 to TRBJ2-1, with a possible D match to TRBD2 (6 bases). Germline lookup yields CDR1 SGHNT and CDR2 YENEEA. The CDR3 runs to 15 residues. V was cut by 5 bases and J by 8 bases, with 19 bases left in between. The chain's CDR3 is CASSLTRTTIDEQFF. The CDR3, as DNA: TGTGCCAGCAGCCTGACTAGGACAACTATAGATGAGCAGTTCTTC.

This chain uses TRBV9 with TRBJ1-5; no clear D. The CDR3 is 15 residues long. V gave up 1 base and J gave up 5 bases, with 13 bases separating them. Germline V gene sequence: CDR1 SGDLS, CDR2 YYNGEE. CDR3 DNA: TGTGCCAGCAGCGTATCAGGACTAAGCTATCAGCCCCAGCATTTT. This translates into CASSVSGLSYQPQHF.

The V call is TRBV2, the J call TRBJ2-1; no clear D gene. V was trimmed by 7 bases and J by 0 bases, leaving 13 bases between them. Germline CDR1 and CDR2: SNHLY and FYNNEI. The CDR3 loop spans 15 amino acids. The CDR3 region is CASTLTRSSYNEQFF. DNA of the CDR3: TGTGCCAGCACTTTGACTCGGAGCTCCTACAATGAGCAGTTCTTC.

CDR3 amino acids: CASSANRDITSKNTEAFF. DNA for the CDR3: TGTGCCAGCTCAGCCAACCGGGACATTACTTCAAAAAACACTGAAGCTTTCTTT. This chain joins TRBV18 and TRBJ1-1; a possible D gene is TRBD1 (6 bases). The CDR3 has 18 residues. The V end was cut by 5 bases, the J end by 2 bases, with 24 bases between. CDR1 is KGHSH, CDR2 LQKENI, per germline. Variable domain in full (rest from reference TRBV18 and TRBJ1-1): NAGVMQNPRHLVRRRGQEARLRCSPMKGHSHVYWYRQLPEEGLKFMVYLQKENIIDESGMPKERFSAEFPKEGPSILRIQQVVRGDSAAYFCASSANRDITSKNTEAFFGQGTRLTVV.

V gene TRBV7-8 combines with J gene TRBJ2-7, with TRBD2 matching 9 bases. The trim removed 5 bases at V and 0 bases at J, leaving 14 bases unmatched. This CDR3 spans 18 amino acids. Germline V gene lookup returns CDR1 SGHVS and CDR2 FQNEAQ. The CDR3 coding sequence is TGTGCCAGCAGCCGGCAGGGCATAGCGGGAGCCCACTCCTACGAGCAGTACTTC. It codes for CASSRQGIAGAHSYEQYF.

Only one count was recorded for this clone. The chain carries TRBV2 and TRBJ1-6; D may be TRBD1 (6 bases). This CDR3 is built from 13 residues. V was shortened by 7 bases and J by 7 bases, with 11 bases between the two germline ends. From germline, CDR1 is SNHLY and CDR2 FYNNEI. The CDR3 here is CASTQGPNSPLHF. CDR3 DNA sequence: TGTGCCAGCACCCAGGGGCCGAATTCACCCCTCCACTTT.

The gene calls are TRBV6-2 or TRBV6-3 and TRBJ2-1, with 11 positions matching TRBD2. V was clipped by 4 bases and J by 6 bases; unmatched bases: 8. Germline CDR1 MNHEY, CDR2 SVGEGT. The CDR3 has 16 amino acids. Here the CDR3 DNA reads TGTGCCAGCAGTTTACTAGCGGGAGCCGGGGGCAATGAGCAGTTCTTC. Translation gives CASSLLAGAGGNEQFF.

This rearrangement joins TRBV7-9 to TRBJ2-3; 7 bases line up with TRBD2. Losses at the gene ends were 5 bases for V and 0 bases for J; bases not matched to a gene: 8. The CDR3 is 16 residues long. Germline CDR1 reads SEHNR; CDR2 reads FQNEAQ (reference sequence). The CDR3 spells CASSAVLAASTDTQYF. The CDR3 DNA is TGTGCCAGCAGCGCCGTTCTAGCGGCTAGCACAGATACGCAGTATTTT.

The CDR3 region has the DNA TGCGCCAGCAGCTCGACTCCTAGCGGGAAGTCCTACAATGAGCAGTTCTTC. It encodes CASSSTPSGKSYNEQFF. The chain couples TRBV5-1 to TRBJ2-1; 9 bases map to TRBD2. The CDR3 runs 17 residues. V dropped 3 bases and J dropped 1; count of bases not matched to a gene: 8. Germline values: CDR1 SGHRS, CDR2 YFSETQ. Based on the CDR3 plus reference TRBV5-1 and TRBJ2-1, the full variable domain is KAGVTQTPRYLIKTRGQQVTLSCSPISGHRSVSWYQQTPGQGLQFLFEYFSETQRNKGNFPGRFSGRQFSNSRSEMNVSTLELGDSALYLCASSSTPSGKSYNEQFFGPGTRLTVL.

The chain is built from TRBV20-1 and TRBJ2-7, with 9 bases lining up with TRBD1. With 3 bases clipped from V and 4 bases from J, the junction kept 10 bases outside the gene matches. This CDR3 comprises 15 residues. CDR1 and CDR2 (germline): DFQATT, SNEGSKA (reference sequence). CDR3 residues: CSASTGTGRRYEQYF. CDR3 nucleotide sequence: TGCAGTGCTAGTACCGGGACAGGGCGCAGATACGAGCAGTACTTC.

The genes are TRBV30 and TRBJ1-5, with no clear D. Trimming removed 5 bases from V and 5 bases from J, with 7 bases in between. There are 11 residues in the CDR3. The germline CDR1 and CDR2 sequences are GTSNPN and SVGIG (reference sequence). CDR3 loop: CAWGEDQPQHF. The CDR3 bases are TGTGCCTGGGGGGAGGATCAGCCCCAGCATTTT.

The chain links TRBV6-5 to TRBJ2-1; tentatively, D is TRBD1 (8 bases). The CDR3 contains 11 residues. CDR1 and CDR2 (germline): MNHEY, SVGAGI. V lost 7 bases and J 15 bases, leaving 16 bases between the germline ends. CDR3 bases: TGTGCCAGCACCCACAGGGGGGGATTGTTCTTC. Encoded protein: CASTHRGGLFF.

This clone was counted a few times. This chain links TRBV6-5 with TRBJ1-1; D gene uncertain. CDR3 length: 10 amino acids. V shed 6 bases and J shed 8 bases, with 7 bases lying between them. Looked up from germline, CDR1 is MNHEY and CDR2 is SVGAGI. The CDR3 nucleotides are TGTGCCAGCAGGGTTCAGGAAGCTTTCTTT. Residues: CASRVQEAFF.

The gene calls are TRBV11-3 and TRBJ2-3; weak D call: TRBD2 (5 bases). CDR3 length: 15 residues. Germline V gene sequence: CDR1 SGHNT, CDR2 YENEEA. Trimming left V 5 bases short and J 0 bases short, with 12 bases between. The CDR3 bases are TGTGCCAGCAGCGGAAGGAGGCAGAGCACAGATACGCAGTATTTT. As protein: CASSGRRQSTDTQYF. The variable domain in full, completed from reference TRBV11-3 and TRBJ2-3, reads EAGVVQSPRYKIIEKKQPVAFWCNPISGHNTLYWYLQNLGQGPELLIRYENEEAVDDSQLPKDRFSAERLKGVDSTLKIQPAELGDSAVYLCASSGRRQSTDTQYFGPGTRLTVL.

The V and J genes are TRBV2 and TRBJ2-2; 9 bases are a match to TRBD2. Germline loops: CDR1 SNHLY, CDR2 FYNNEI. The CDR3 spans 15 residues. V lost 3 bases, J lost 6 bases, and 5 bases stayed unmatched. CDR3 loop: CASSEASGKSGELFF. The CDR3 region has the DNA TGTGCCAGCAGTGAGGCTAGCGGGAAATCCGGGGAGCTGTTTTTT.

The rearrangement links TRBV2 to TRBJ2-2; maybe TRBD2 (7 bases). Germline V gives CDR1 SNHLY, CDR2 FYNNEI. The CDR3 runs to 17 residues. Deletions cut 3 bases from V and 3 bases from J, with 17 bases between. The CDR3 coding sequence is TGTGCCAGCAGTGATTTTCCGGGGGGCTTGTACACCGGGGAGCTGTTTTTT. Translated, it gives CASSDFPGGLYTGELFF.

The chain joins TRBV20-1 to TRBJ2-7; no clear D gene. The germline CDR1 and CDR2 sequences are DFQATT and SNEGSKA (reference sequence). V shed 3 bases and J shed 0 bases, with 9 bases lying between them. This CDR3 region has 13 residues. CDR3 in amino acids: CSASLRSSYEQYF. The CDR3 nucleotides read TGCAGTGCTAGTTTAAGGAGCTCCTACGAGCAGTACTTC.

This chain's CDR3 is CATADPGAGYEQYF. CDR3 DNA: TGTGCCACCGCAGACCCGGGCGCGGGCTACGAGCAGTACTTC. The rearrangement links TRBV24-1 to TRBJ2-7, with D perhaps matching TRBD2 (5 bases). Per the germline V gene, CDR1 is KGHDR and CDR2 is SFDVKD. V lost 9 bases to trimming and J lost 3 bases, with 17 bases between them. The CDR3 contains 14 residues.

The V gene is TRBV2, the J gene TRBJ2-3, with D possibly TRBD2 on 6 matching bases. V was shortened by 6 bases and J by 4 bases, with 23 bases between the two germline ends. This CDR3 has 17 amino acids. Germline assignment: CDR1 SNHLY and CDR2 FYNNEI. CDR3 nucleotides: TGTGCCAGCAGGGGACTCATTGGCGGACCTATGGCAGATACGCAGTATTTT. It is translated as CASRGLIGGPMADTQYF.

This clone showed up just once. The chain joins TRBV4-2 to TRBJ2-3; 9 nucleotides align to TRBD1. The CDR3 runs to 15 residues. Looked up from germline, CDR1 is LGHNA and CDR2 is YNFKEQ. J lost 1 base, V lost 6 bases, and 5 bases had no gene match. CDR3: CASRPRDRGTDTQYF. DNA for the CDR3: TGTGCCAGCAGGCCCCGGGACAGGGGCACAGATACGCAGTATTTT.

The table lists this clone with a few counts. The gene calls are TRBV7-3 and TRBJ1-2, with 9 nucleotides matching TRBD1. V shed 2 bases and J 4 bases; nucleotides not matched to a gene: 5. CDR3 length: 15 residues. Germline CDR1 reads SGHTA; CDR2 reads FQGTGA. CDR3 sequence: CASSLSPTGGYGYTF. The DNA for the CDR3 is TGTGCCAGCAGCTTATCCCCGACAGGGGGCTATGGCTACACCTTC.